The entry below describes one T cell receptor beta chain. The antigen remains unidentified. These data belong to a study of T cell clones after liver transplantation. Across the study: Immunosuppression withdrawal was tried within 2 years after liver transplantation in this trial. Three of eight recipients were HCV-positive; others had non-autoimmune, non-viral indications. Tolerant meant at least one year fully off immunosuppression without liver enzymes above twice normal.

The protocol was immunoSEQ multiplex PCR, while the TCRdb copy is restricted to in-frame clones and leaves out a portion. Among tens of thousands of clones listed, roughly nine tenths were seen once. General observations from the study: Post-transplant time points were not standardized, so conclusions are preliminary.

The ends were cut back, 7 bases at V and 4 bases at J, with 16 bases in the middle. This CDR3 has 15 residues. Per the germline V gene, CDR1 is SGHNT and CDR2 is YENEEA. Sequenced material: CD4+ T cells from blood, taken before liver transplant. This sequence joins TRBV11-3 and TRBJ2-2; D assignment may be TRBD1 or TRBD2 (5 bases each). The sequence was collected from a human donor who received a liver transplant. CDR3 sequence: CASTPTKRGTGELFF. The CDR3 DNA sequence: TGTGCCAGCACCCCTACTAAGAGGGGCACCGGGGAGCTGTTTTTT.